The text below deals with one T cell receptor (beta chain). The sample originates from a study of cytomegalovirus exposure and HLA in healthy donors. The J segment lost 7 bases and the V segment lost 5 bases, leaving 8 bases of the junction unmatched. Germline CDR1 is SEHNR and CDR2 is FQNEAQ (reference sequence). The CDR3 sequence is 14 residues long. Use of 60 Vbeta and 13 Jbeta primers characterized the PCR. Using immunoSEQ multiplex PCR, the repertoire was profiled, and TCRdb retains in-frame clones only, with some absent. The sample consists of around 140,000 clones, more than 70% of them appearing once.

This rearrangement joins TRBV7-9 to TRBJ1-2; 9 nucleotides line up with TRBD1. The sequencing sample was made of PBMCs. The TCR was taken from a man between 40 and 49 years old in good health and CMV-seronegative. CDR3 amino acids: CASSPLQGARGYTF. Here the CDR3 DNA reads TGTGCCAGCAGCCCCTTACAGGGGGCTCGTGGCTACACCTTC.